The text below deals with one TCR beta chain. Its antigen has not been determined. No clone much larger than this one lies a single base away; base qualities are absent. This specimen belongs to a study of T cells in Graves' hyperthyroidism and ophthalmopathy (dated by TCRdb to the late 2010s). Looking at the study overall: Peripheral blood samples were taken at the time of initial diagnosis, prior to any treatment. Whether ophthalmopathy could be predicted prospectively was tested in an independent validation cohort made up of under 20 hyperthyroidism patients plus 17 patients who later progressed to ophthalmopathy. The approximately 100 discovery patients were divided at random into training and test sets in a 7:3 ratio. The study also compared thyroid tissue and blood T-cell repertoires from over 5 Graves' hyperthyroidism patients. After sampling, hyperthyroidism patients received methimazole starting at 30 mg daily, and ophthalmopathy patients received high-dose intravenous methylprednisolone. The paper describes TCR Vbeta CDR3 sequencing of 140 or so peripheral blood samples, made up of approximately 40 ophthalmopathy patients, roughly 80 hyperthyroidism patients and 17 progressor patients. To identify distinguishing TCR V-J signatures, a discovery cohort of some 100 patients was used, comprising 40 to 45 with Graves' ophthalmopathy and around 57 with stable Graves' hyperthyroidism.

Stable Graves' hyperthyroidism was defined as no progression to ophthalmopathy during 18 months of follow-up. The hyperthyroidism patients were between 18 and 65 years old and newly diagnosed, with a disease duration of less than 2 months. Patients with uncontrolled infections, other autoimmune diseases, pregnancy or lactation were excluded. Diagnoses were established on the basis of clinical symptoms, serum thyroxine and TRAb, thyroid ultrasound, and orbital computed tomography. Ficoll-Paque density gradient centrifugation was used to isolate PBMCs from about 9.4 ml of fresh peripheral blood. Total RNA was extracted using Trizol reagent, and RNA quality was assessed on an Agilent 2100 Bioanalyzer. Amplification of TCR beta CDR3 regions was carried out from RNA transcripts. The TCR CDR3 was subjected to a first round of RT-PCR using the HTBI primer set and the Qiagen OneStep RT-PCR kit. A second multiplex PCR round built the libraries, followed by size selection and purification. The libraries were sequenced on an Illumina HiSeq2000 using paired-end 100 bp reads. In the source study's methods: SOAPnuke was used to process the raw data, with reads discarded if the reads contained adapters or uncalled bases, had a mean Phred below 15, or lacked an exact constant-primer or identifier match. High-quality paired reads were merged with COPE v1.2.5, and unique nucleotide sequences were defined as clonotypes. MiTCR v1.1 was used to align the clonotypes against IMGT TRBV, TRBD and TRBJ reference segments. The analysis was restricted to V-J combinations with a frequency above 0.0001, which together covered about 99% of the repertoires. A TCS score was defined as the ratio of F50 (clonal expansion) to E x V (chaos), with BLOSUM62-based TCRdist applied between CDR3 peptides within each V-J. Welch's t-statistics and random forest reduced several hundred V-J features to 13, which were used in a naive Bayes classifier (R e1071). The Morisita-Horn index was used to measure how similar the thyroid and blood repertoires were. Through fastp at Q25 and MiXCR, TCRdb rebuilt clones from the public reads, retaining in-frame beta chains. Records with the same CDR3 protein are collapsed into one entry carrying the most frequent genes and DNA. The authors' filters were not applied to this entry. This sample lists around 700,000 distinct CDR3 sequences; approximately 36% were detected once. Jointly, the top ten make up more than 25% of the sample.

Study-wide conclusions, independent of this receptor: Most expanded thyroid clonotypes (frequency above 0.001) were also found in blood, which suggests that blood repertoires may mirror thyroid immune responses. No statistical method was used to fix the sample size in advance, and group allocation was not hidden from the investigators. In validation, the model predicted progression to ophthalmopathy a median of 6.5 months before onset, with roughly 71% sensitivity and roughly 73% specificity. A 13 V-J signature model separated ophthalmopathy from stable hyperthyroidism, with 87.88% sensitivity and 81.08% specificity in cross-validation and 80%/75% in testing.

A distance of 8 bases separates the germline ends of V and J, which lose 6 bases and 3 bases respectively. Including cysteine and phenylalanine, the CDR3 has 11 amino acids. The CDR3 DNA has 33 bases and is translated from base 1. From a lookup of the germline V gene (reference sequence), CDR1 and CDR2 are DFQATT and SNEGSKA. The rearranged segments are TRBV20-1 and TRBJ1-2; the D gene remains uncertain. Sequenced material: blood. The sequence came from a woman in her thirties or forties with Graves' hyperthyroidism. The DNA is TGCAGTGCGAGTGAGGACTATGGCTACACCTTC. It translates to CSASEDYGYTF.